This T cell receptor (beta chain) was recovered during a study of blood T cell repertoires in COVID-19. Looking at the study overall: Collection of acute and convalescent COVID-19 samples took place in the United States, Italy and Spain.

The CDR3 covers 17 residues. Germline loops: CDR1 SGHTA, CDR2 FQGNSA. Trimming took off 2 bases at V and 5 bases at J, with 19 bases between the two ends. Assay used: immunoSEQ multiplex PCR; TCRdb lists only in-frame clones, some missing. The sample consists of 300,000 to 400,000 clones, more than 70% of them appearing once. V and J are TRBV7-2 and TRBJ2-1, with a possible D match to TRBD2 (6 bases). Source material: peripheral blood. The clonotype was recovered from a woman aged 25 to 39 with COVID-19, enrolled during active disease. The CDR3 sequence is CASSLRETPIAHNEQFF. The CDR3 bases are TGTGCCAGCAGCTTACGGGAGACTCCGATCGCCCACAATGAGCAGTTCTTC.